This entry lists 4 T cell receptor beta chains sequenced from one sample in a study of PD-1 blockade in mismatch repair-deficient tumors. Profiling relied on immunoSEQ multiplex PCR, and the TCRdb table lists in-frame clones only, not all of them. The data show 90,000 to 130,000 clones, over 60% seen once. Sequencing used peripheral blood, obtained about 60 weeks after starting pembrolizumab. These receptors were collected from an adult with mismatch repair-deficient cancer.

The rearrangement joins TRBV11-3 to TRBJ1-1, with 7 bases that match TRBD1. The trim removed 5 bases at V and 12 bases at J, leaving 9 bases unmatched. The germline gives CDR1 SGHNT, CDR2 YENEEA. The CDR3 has 12 amino acids. DNA of the CDR3: TGTGCCAGCAGCCGTAGACAGGGCGCGACTTTCTTT. As protein: CASSRRQGATFF.

V and J are TRBV9 and TRBJ2-1, with D perhaps matching TRBD1 or TRBD2 (5 bases each). The CDR3 length is 17 residues. CDR1 and CDR2 (germline): SGDLS, YYNGEE. Trimming took 3 bases from V and 0 from J, leaving 16 bases between them. This chain's CDR3 is CASSARDRPSSYNEQFF. CDR3 nucleotides: TGTGCCAGCAGCGCCCGGGACCGACCCAGCTCCTACAATGAGCAGTTCTTC.

The chain uses TRBV6-1 and TRBJ2-7, with unresolved D. CDR3 length: 12 residues. V gave up 1 base and J gave up 3 bases, with 4 bases separating them. CDR1 MNHNS and CDR2 SASEGT come from the germline V gene. CDR3 bases: TGTGCCAGCAGTGAAGGGCACTACGAGCAGTACTTC. This encodes CASSEGHYEQYF.

This clone has only a few counts. This chain uses TRBV6-6 with TRBJ2-7; D is undetermined. Trimming left V 5 bases short and J 5 bases short, with 22 bases between. This CDR3 has 16 amino acids. CDR1 and CDR2 (germline): MNHNY, SVGAGI (reference sequence). The CDR3 spells CASSQQLRATNDEQYF. In DNA, the CDR3 is TGTGCCAGCAGTCAGCAACTCCGGGCCACAAATGACGAGCAGTACTTC.